This T cell receptor (beta chain) was found in a study of shared clonotypes between healthy human individuals (dated by TCRdb to 2018 to 2021). Background for the entire study: A few men and a couple of women, aged 18 to 49 years, made up the cohort. Per donor, three plates each were used for CD4 naive and CD4 memory, two for CD8 naive, and one for CD8 memory. To estimate repertoire size and how much clonotype sharing occurs between individuals, the study deeply sequenced the blood TCR repertoires of roughly 5 healthy adults. Libraries were prepared and TCR repertoires were sequenced by different laboratories using diverse techniques, in order to increase sequencing depth and limit assay-specific biases. Leukapheresis yielded between about 0.94 and 9.5 billion PBMCs per donor. On the study overall, not on this receptor specifically: Even with the large sequencing depth, rarefaction of the sorted-subset datasets indicated that sequencing was incomplete. The genetic and exposure-history diversity represented was limited by the small number of donors. Naive subsets generally had larger estimated clonotype richness than memory subsets did. Only blood was sampled, and tissue TCR repertoires likely differ from those in blood. Based on pairwise subsampling, the degree of clonotype sharing among donors was expected to be affected by sequencing depth. Clonotypes shared by all four sorted-subset donors showed higher generation probabilities than non-shared clonotypes. Sharing across a few donors was observed for approximately 4.6% of naive CD4, 3% to 4% of naive CD8, 2.3% of memory CD4, and around 0.4% of memory CD8 clonotypes.

The germline V gene gives CDR1 as MNHNS and CDR2 as SASEGT. V is cut back by 2 bases and J by 5 bases, with 4 bases in the junction unmatched. From the cysteine through the phenylalanine, the CDR3 covers 15 amino acids. Only the CDR3 DNA is retained, 45 bases long and in frame from the first base. TCR CDR3 regions were amplified from genomic DNA by multiplex PCR using the deep immunoSEQ assay. For each cell subset, the extracted genomic DNA was distributed evenly across all wells of several immunoSEQ 96-well plates, and each plate served as one replicate. For sorted subsets, each replicate PCR was loaded with approximately 0.2 ug genomic DNA, equivalent to about 30,000 T cell genomes. Purified libraries were quantified with a Qubit 3.0 fluorometer, sized on a Bioanalyzer 2100, and re-quantified with the KAPA Library Quantification kit. Every immunoSEQ 96-well plate was sequenced on a separate single-read 150-cycle Illumina NextSeq 550 flow cell. For the original study's pipeline: Because the immunoSEQ output held only junctional sequences and lacked quality scores, the filtering could not match the filtering applied to full-length reads. Sequences were annotated with PyIR, a Python wrapper for IgBLAST v1.9, using IMGT germline references to assign V/J genes and CDR3. Any read was removed if the V/J assignment was weak (E-value above 1e-6), the CDR3 was missing, or the read contained stop codons, out-of-frame junctions, or ambiguous translated residues. V3J clonotypes were defined by identical inferred V gene, J gene, and CDR3 amino acid sequence. Percentage overlap between repertoires was computed as shared unique clonotypes divided by the size of the smaller repertoire. Repertoire richness was assessed with RTK rarefaction, the Chao1 estimator, and Recon v2.1 estimates of unobserved clonotypes. OLGA was used to compute generation probabilities for all TCRbeta clonotypes that the gDNA method yielded from a handful of donors. The source is immuneACCESS, and TCRdb retained only in-frame sequences with V and J called. Part of the clones is not carried over; for the studies checked, unresolved V genes explain less than half of this, and the remainder is unexplained. V and J calls and clone size are those listed in that table; D and trimming were worked out from the DNA. Counted in this sample were roughly 2.2 million clones; around 90% of them appeared once. Around 0.38% of the sample is held by the ten biggest clonotypes.

Turning to this clone: Its antigen remains unidentified. There are no base qualities to consult, and no much larger clone falls within one base.

Healthy HIV-negative adults with no recently reported acute infections or vaccinations were included as donors. Every donor was a Caucasian adult residing in Nashville, Tennessee, USA. CD4+ T cells were enriched through magnetic negative selection, after which naive cells were positively selected on CD45RA and the remaining negative fraction served as the memory subset. Blood was collected by leukapheresis, and PBMCs were isolated by Ficoll-Histopaque density gradient centrifugation and then cryopreserved in liquid nitrogen vapor phase. Analytical flow cytometry was used to check the purity and quantity of each magnetically sorted T cell population. Each sorted fraction had its genomic DNA isolated and then quantified by UV absorbance on a Nanodrop 2000c.

The TCR sequence derives from a man aged 18 to 29 in good health. Some clones in this sample may be carry-over from other donors' samples. The rearranged segments are TRBV6-1 and TRBJ2-2; TRBD2 aligns with 8 central bases. The sample was naive CD4+ T cells from PBMCs. The cell subset or site label on this specimen signifies: CD45RA+ positively selected. The DNA is as follows: TGTGCCAGCAGTGAACTACTAGCGGTAACCGGGGAGCTGTTTTTT. It is translated as CASSELLAVTGELFF.